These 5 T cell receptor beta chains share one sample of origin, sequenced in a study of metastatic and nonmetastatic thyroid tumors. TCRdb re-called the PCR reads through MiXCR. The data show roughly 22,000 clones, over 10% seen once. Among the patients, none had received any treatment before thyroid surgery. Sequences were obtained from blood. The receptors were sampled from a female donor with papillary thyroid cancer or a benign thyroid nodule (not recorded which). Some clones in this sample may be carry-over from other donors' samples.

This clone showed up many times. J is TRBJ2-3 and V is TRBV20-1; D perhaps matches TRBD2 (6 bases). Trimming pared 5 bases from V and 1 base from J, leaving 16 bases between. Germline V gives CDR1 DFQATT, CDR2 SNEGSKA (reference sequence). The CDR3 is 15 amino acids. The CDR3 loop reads CSAVLRERGTDTQYF. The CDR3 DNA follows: TGCAGTGCTGTTCTACGGGAGAGGGGCACAGATACGCAGTATTTT.

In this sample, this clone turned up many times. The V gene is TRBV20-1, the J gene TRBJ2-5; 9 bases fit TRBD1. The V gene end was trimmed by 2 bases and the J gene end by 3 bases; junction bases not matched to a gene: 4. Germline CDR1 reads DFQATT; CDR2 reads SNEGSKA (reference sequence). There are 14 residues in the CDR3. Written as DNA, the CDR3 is TGCAGTGCTAGACGCGGGACAGGGAAAGAGACCCAGTACTTC. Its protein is CSARRGTGKETQYF.

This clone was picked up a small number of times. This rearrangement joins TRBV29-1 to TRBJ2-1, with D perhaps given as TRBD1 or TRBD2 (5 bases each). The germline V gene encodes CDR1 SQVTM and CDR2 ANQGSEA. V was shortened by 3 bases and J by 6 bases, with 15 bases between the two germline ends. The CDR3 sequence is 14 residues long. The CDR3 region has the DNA TGCAGCGTTGACGGGACCAGAGGACTCAATGAGCAGTTCTTC. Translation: CSVDGTRGLNEQFF.

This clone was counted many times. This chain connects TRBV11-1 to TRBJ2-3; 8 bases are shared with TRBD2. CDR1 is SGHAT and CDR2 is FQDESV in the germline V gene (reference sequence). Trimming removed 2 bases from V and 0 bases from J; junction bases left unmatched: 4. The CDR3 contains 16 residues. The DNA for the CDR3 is TGTGCCAGCAGCTTAACCCCTAGCGGGAGCACAGATACGCAGTATTTT. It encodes CASSLTPSGSTDTQYF.

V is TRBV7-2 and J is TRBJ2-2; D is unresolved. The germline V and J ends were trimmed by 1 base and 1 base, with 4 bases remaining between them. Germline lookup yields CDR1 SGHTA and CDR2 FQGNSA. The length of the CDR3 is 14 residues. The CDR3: CASSLEGNTGELFF. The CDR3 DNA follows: TGTGCCAGCAGCTTAGAAGGGAACACCGGGGAGCTGTTTTTT.